The rows below give T cell receptor beta chains drawn from one sample of a study of shared clonotypes between healthy human individuals. Measured with immunoSEQ multiplex PCR; TCRdb has only the in-frame clones, and not every one. Counted here are some 2 million clones, approximately 95% occurring once; the ten biggest clones make up more than 0.1%. Sequencing was carried out using naive CD4+ T cells sorted from blood. These receptors all stem from a man between 18 and 35 years old in good health. Each CDR3 is given with its conserved first and last residue. The D gene is left open where the match is weak.

v_gene	j_gene	d_gene	CDR3nt	CDR3aa
TRBV30	TRBJ2-5	.	TGTGCCGGAACGACAAGCCGACAGACCCAGTACTTC	CAGTTSRQTQYF
TRBV9	TRBJ1-1	.	TGTGCCAGCAGCGCGGGGAATCAACAAACTGAAGCTTTCTTT	CASSAGNQQTEAFF
TRBV29-1	TRBJ2-5	.	TGCAGCGTCCCCCGTGCGGCAGGGGTCGCGGAGACCCAGTACTTC	CSVPRAAGVAETQYF
TRBV7-8	TRBJ2-5	.	TGTGCCAGCAGCTTAGAATTCCCGGACGGACCGGAGACCCAGTACTTC	CASSLEFPDGPETQYF
TRBV28	TRBJ2-7	TRBD1	TGTGCCAGCAGTGCAGGGGGCCACACCTACGAGCAGTACTTC	CASSAGGHTYEQYF
TRBV5-1	TRBJ2-1	.	TGCGCCAGCAGCCAGGACGTAGGTCTGTGGAATGAGCAGTTCTTC	CASSQDVGLWNEQFF
TRBV10-3	TRBJ2-7	.	TGTGCCATCAGTGAACAGGGCTACGAGCAGTACTTC	CAISEQGYEQYF
TRBV23-1	TRBJ2-5	TRBD2	TGCGCCAGCAGTCAATTGGTATCTAGCGGGGAGGCCCAGTACTTC	CASSQLVSSGEAQYF
TRBV6-5	TRBJ2-5	.	TGTGCCAGCGCTCCCACCAGAACCTCTGTAGAGACCCAGTACTTC	CASAPTRTSVETQYF
TRBV5-1	TRBJ2-4	.	TGCGCCAGCAGCTTGGATCAGGGACCAAACATTCAGTACTTC	CASSLDQGPNIQYF
TRBV5-1	TRBJ2-7	.	TGCGCCAGCAGCTTGCGGGGAATCTCCTACGAGCAGTACTTC	CASSLRGISYEQYF
TRBV7-8	TRBJ2-5	TRBD2	TGTGCCAGCAGCTCCCAAGATGCCAGCGGGGGTGCCGGGACCCAGTACTTC	CASSSQDASGGAGTQYF
TRBV6-1	TRBJ1-2	.	TGTGCCAGCAGTGAGGCACAGAAAAACTATGGCTACACCTTC	CASSEAQKNYGYTF
TRBV29-1	TRBJ1-2	TRBD1	TGCAGCGTTGAAATCTGGGGACAGGGGGAGGGCTACACCTTC	CSVEIWGQGEGYTF
TRBV11-3	TRBJ2-3	TRBD2	TGTGCCAGCAGCACCCGACTAGCGGGAGGCACAGATACGCAGTATTTT	CASSTRLAGGTDTQYF
TRBV2	TRBJ2-2	TRBD2	TGTGCCAGCAGTGCTTTACGGCCGGGACTAGCGGGGAACACCGGGGAGCTGTTTTTT	CASSALRPGLAGNTGELFF
TRBV14	TRBJ2-7	.	TGTGCCAGCAGCCAAGGACTAAGCTCCTACGAGCAGTACTTC	CASSQGLSSYEQYF
TRBV7-9	TRBJ2-7	.	TGTGCCAGCAGCTTAGTGAACAGCGGGCCAGGAGAGCAGTACTTC	CASSLVNSGPGEQYF
TRBV13	TRBJ2-7	TRBD2	TGTGCCAGCAGCTTATCCCCCCGAAAGGGAGGGAGATACGAGCAGTACTTC	CASSLSPRKGGRYEQYF
TRBV10-3	TRBJ2-5	.	TGTGCCATCAACGAAGGAGTCCAAGAGACCCAGTACTTC	CAINEGVQETQYF